This TCR beta chain was recorded in a study of T cells in Graves' hyperthyroidism and ophthalmopathy. Overall study findings and caveats: Expanded thyroid clonotypes (above 0.001) were mostly also found in blood.

Clinical symptoms, serum thyroxine, TRAb, thyroid ultrasound and orbital computed tomography established diagnosis. The CDR3 covers 14 residues. V lost 3 bases and J 0 bases, leaving 6 bases between the germline ends. Amplification of TCR beta CDR3 regions was performed using RNA transcripts as template. RT-PCR in the first round (using the HTBI primer set) targeted the TCR CDR3. TCRdb re-analysed the multiplex PCR reads in MiXCR, keeping a single row per CDR3 protein. Here the sample spans 200,000 to 250,000 distinct CDR3 sequences, approximately 17% being singletons. This clonotype appeared many times. What it binds is unknown.

This chain links TRBV12-3 or TRBV12-4 with TRBJ2-4, with D hard to call. The source is a man aged 45-60 years with Graves' hyperthyroidism. The sequencing input was blood. The CDR3 DNA reads as TGTGCCAGCAGTTTTCTCCTAGCCAAAAACATTCAGTACTTC. This gives the protein CASSFLLAKNIQYF.